These T cell receptor beta chains were read from a single sample in a study of OX40 agonist ivuxolimab in advanced cancers. Only in-frame clones appear in the TCRdb table, and some are missing; sequencing was by immunoSEQ multiplex PCR. Altogether approximately 70,000 clones are present, approximately 90% being singletons, with the ten largest covering 5% to 6.5%. The specimen was CD4+ or CD8+ T cells sorted from blood, collected in a trial of the OX40 agonist ivuxolimab. The receptors shown here come from an adult with an advanced solid tumor such as melanoma, head and neck, liver or kidney cancer. Each CDR3 is given with its conserved first and last residue. D genes are given only for firm matches. Clone size is shown for a subset of rows, as once, few, many or a class of expanded clone.

j_call	d_call	v_call	cdr3_length	clone_size	cdr3_aa	cdr3_nt
TRBJ2-7	TRBD1	TRBV7-9	15	-	CASSWSDRGANEQYF	TGTGCCAGCAGCTGGTCGGACAGGGGGGCAAACGAGCAGTACTTC
TRBJ2-7	TRBD1	TRBV11-2	14	-	CASSPYAGGHEQYF	TGTGCCAGCAGCCCCTATGCAGGGGGACACGAGCAGTACTTC
TRBJ2-7	-	TRBV4-3	14	few	CASSQERTTYEQYF	TGCGCCAGCAGCCAAGAGAGGACAACCTACGAGCAGTACTTC
TRBJ2-1	-	TRBV18	16	-	CASSSRSASGYNEQFF	TGTGCCAGCTCATCCCGGTCAGCCTCGGGCTACAATGAGCAGTTCTTC
TRBJ1-1	-	TRBV6-6	14	few	CASSWREGNTEAFF	TGTGCCAGCAGTTGGCGGGAGGGGAACACTGAAGCTTTCTTT
TRBJ2-1	-	TRBV4-3	14	-	CASSGGVAYNEQFF	TGCGCCAGCAGCGGAGGGGTAGCCTACAATGAGCAGTTCTTC
TRBJ2-3	-	TRBV2	15	-	CASSDAGYSTDTQYF	TGTGCCAGCAGTGACGCGGGATATAGCACAGATACGCAGTATTTT
TRBJ1-5	TRBD1	TRBV27	14	-	CASSVGQGSRPQHF	TGTGCCAGCAGTGTGGGACAGGGGTCGAGGCCCCAGCATTTT
TRBJ2-2	-	TRBV19	13	-	CASSFTGTGELFF	TGTGCCAGTAGCTTTACCGGGACCGGGGAGCTGTTTTTT
TRBJ2-1	-	TRBV7-2	15	once	CASSLAGLDYNEQFF	TGTGCCAGCAGCTTAGCAGGGCTAGATTACAATGAGCAGTTCTTC
TRBJ1-2	-	TRBV7-9	12	-	CASGFSNYGYTF	TGTGCCAGCGGGTTCAGCAACTATGGCTACACCTTC
TRBJ2-1	TRBD2	TRBV5-6	17	-	CASSSIRIAGSYNEQFF	TGTGCCAGCAGCTCGATTAGGATAGCGGGCTCCTACAATGAGCAGTTCTTC
TRBJ2-1	-	TRBV7-9	13	-	CASSLGPAPEQFF	TGTGCCAGCAGCTTAGGTCCAGCGCCAGAGCAGTTCTTC
TRBJ2-5	-	TRBV7-9	18	once	CASSPLISVGTNQETQYF	TGTGCCAGCAGCCCGCTGATTAGTGTGGGGACAAACCAAGAGACCCAGTACTTC
TRBJ1-3	-	TRBV7-9	17	-	CASSLEFLGGSGNTIYF	TGTGCCAGCAGCTTGGAGTTTCTTGGGGGCTCTGGAAACACCATATATTTT
TRBJ1-4	-	TRBV13	16	-	CASSTGQGATNEKLFF	TGTGCCAGCAGCACGGGCCAAGGGGCAACTAATGAAAAACTGTTTTTT
TRBJ2-7	-	TRBV6-1	14	-	CASSEGAHGYEQYF	TGTGCCAGCAGTGAAGGGGCCCATGGCTACGAGCAGTACTTC
TRBJ2-7	-	TRBV10-3	14	-	CAISPGESSYEQYF	TGTGCCATCAGTCCGGGGGAAAGCTCCTACGAGCAGTACTTC
TRBJ2-2	-	TRBV4-1	14	once	CASSQEPNTGELFF	TGCGCCAGCAGCCAAGAGCCGAACACCGGGGAGCTGTTTTTT
TRBJ1-2	TRBD1	TRBV19	12	-	CGTRQGVNGYTF	TGTGGGACTCGACAGGGGGTAAATGGCTACACCTTC
TRBJ1-5	-	TRBV6-5	14	few	CASSAQGENQPQHF	TGTGCCAGCAGTGCGCAGGGTGAGAATCAGCCCCAGCATTTT
TRBJ2-7	-	TRBV4-1	14	-	CASSQGTGTYEQYF	TGCGCCAGCAGCCAAGGCACCGGCACCTACGAGCAGTACTTC
TRBJ2-7	-	TRBV27	13	-	CASSYRPLYEQYF	TGTGCCAGCAGTTACCGGCCACTATACGAGCAGTACTTC
TRBJ2-3	TRBD2	TRBV9	15	-	CASSPGLAVTDTQYF	TGTGCCAGCAGCCCGGGTCTAGCGGTCACAGATACGCAGTATTTT
TRBJ2-7	-	TRBV7-6	14	-	CASSKRETGYEQYF	TGTGCCAGCAGCAAACGGGAAACAGGCTACGAGCAGTACTTC
TRBJ2-7	TRBD2	TRBV28	13	-	CASSPTSSHEQYF	TGTGCCAGCAGTCCGACTAGCAGCCACGAGCAGTACTTC
TRBJ1-2	-	TRBV14	15	-	CASSQEYVAAKGYTF	TGTGCCAGCAGCCAAGAGTATGTGGCAGCGAAAGGCTACACCTTC
TRBJ1-1	-	TRBV2	12	medium-sized	CASSVDRRVAFF	TGTGCCAGCAGTGTGGACCGGAGGGTTGCTTTCTTT
TRBJ1-1	TRBD1	TRBV6-5	13	-	CASSYWGTGEAFF	TGTGCCAGCAGTTATTGGGGGACAGGTGAAGCTTTCTTT
TRBJ2-7	TRBD1	TRBV19	14	-	CASSMWAGGREQYF	TGTGCCAGTAGTATGTGGGCAGGGGGCCGCGAGCAGTACTTC
TRBJ1-5	-	TRBV7-9	14	-	CASSFGQPYQPQHF	TGTGCCAGCAGCTTTGGACAGCCCTATCAGCCCCAGCATTTT
TRBJ1-2	TRBD1	TRBV5-5	17	-	CASSLEVLGTGYVGYTF	TGTGCCAGCAGCTTGGAAGTCTTAGGGACAGGGTACGTTGGCTACACCTTC
TRBJ1-1	-	TRBV7-6	15	-	CASSLDSEGTEEAFF	TGTGCCAGCAGCTTAGATTCGGAGGGTACTGAAGAAGCTTTCTTT
TRBJ2-7	-	TRBV18	13	-	CASSPSGTYEQYF	TGTGCCAGCTCACCAAGCGGTACCTACGAGCAGTACTTC
TRBJ2-1	TRBD2	TRBV7-9	15	-	CASSLGGGSLNEQFF	TGTGCCAGCAGCTTAGGGGGCGGGAGCTTGAATGAGCAGTTCTTC
TRBJ2-7	-	TRBV28	13	-	CASSLTVRWEQYF	TGTGCCAGCAGTTTAACCGTGAGGTGGGAGCAGTACTTC
TRBJ1-1	-	TRBV30	13	-	CAWRGTKTTEAFF	TGTGCCTGGAGGGGGACAAAAACAACTGAAGCTTTCTTT
TRBJ2-1	-	TRBV7-9	12	-	CASRTTGYEQFF	TGTGCCAGCAGGACTACAGGGTACGAGCAGTTCTTC
TRBJ2-7	-	TRBV5-8	12	once	CASSLPRAEQYF	TGTGCCAGCAGCTTACCCAGGGCCGAGCAGTACTTC
TRBJ2-7	-	TRBV30	13	-	CAWSIWGVSEQYF	TGTGCCTGGAGTATTTGGGGGGTTTCCGAGCAGTACTTC
TRBJ2-1	-	TRBV5-8	11	-	CASSLYNEQFF	TGTGCCAGCAGCTTGTACAATGAGCAGTTCTTC
TRBJ2-4	TRBD2	TRBV18	16	-	CASSASSGAGSNIQYF	TGTGCCAGCTCGGCTAGTAGCGGGGCCGGATCGAACATTCAGTACTTC
TRBJ2-2	TRBD1	TRBV27	16	-	CASSFTGTGVSRELFF	TGTGCCAGCAGTTTTACCGGGACAGGGGTGTCCCGGGAGCTGTTTTTT
TRBJ1-2	TRBD1	TRBV7-8	15	-	CASSLDQGAVSGYTF	TGTGCCAGCAGCTTAGACCAGGGGGCGGTTAGTGGCTACACCTTC
TRBJ2-7	TRBD1	TRBV4-3	16	few	CASSQDGDSLSYEQYF	TGCGCCAGCAGCCAAGATGGGGACAGCCTCTCCTACGAGCAGTACTTC
TRBJ1-1	-	TRBV9	13	-	CASSVHSSGRAFF	TGTGCCAGCAGCGTCCACTCGTCCGGACGAGCTTTCTTT